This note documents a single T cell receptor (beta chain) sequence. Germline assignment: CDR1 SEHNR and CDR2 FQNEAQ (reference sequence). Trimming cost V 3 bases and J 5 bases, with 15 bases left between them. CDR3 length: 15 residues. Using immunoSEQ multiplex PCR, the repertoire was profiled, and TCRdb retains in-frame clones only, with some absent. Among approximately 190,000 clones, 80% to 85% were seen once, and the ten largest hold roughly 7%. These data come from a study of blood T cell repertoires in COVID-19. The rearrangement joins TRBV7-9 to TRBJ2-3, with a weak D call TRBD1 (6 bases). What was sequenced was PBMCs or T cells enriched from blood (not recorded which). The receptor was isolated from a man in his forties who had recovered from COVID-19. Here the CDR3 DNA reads TGTGCCAGCAGCTTTATGGCAGGGGTATTAGATACGCAGTATTTT. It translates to CASSFMAGVLDTQYF.